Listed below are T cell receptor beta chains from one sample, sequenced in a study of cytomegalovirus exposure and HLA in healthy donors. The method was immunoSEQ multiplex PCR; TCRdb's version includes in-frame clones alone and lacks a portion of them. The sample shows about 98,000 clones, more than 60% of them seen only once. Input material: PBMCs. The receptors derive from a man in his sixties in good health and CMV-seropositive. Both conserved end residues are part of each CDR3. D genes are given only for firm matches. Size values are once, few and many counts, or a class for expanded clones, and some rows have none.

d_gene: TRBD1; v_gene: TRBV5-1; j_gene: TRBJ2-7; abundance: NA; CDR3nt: TGCGCCAGCAGCTATCACAGGGGCGAGTACGAGCAGTACTTC; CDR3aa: CASSYHRGEYEQYF
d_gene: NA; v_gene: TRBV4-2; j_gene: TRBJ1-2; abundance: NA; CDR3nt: TGTGCCAGCAGCCAAACCTCTGGAGGCCGGGGGAACTATGGCTACACCTTC; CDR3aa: CASSQTSGGRGNYGYTF
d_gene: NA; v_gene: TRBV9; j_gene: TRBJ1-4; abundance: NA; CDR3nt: TGTGCCAGCAGCGTAGGGATACAGGGAGTTGAAAAACTGTTTTTT; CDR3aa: CASSVGIQGVEKLFF
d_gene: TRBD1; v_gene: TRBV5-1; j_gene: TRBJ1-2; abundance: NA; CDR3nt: TGCGCCAGCAGCTTTACAGGGGCCTCCTATGGCTACACCTTC; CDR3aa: CASSFTGASYGYTF
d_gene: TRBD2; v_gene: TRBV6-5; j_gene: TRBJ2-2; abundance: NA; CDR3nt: TGTGCCAGCAGGGGGGTAGCGGGTTACACCGGGGAGCTGTTTTTT; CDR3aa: CASRGVAGYTGELFF
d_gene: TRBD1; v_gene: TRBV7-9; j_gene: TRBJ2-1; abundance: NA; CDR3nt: TGTGCCAGCAGCAAGGGACAGAGCTCCTACAATGAGCAGTTCTTC; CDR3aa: CASSKGQSSYNEQFF
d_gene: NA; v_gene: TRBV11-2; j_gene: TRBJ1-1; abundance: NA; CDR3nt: TGTGCCAGCAGCTTAGGGGCGAACACTGAAGCTTTCTTT; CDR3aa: CASSLGANTEAFF
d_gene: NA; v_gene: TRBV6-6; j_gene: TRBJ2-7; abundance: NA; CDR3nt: TGTGCCAGCAGCCCCCCCCCAGGGCAGGCGATCTACGAGCAGTACTTC; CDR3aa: CASSPPPGQAIYEQYF
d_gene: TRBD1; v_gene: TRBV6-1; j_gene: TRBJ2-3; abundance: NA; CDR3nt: TGTGCCAGCAGTGGTTTAGACAGGGAAACAGATACGCAGTATTTT; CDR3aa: CASSGLDRETDTQYF
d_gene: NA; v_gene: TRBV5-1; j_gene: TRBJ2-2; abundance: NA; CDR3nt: TGCGCCAGCAGCCGTGACACAGGGCTCACCGGGGAGCTGTTTTTT; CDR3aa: CASSRDTGLTGELFF
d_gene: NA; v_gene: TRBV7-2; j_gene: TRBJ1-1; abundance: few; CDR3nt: TGTGCCAGCAGCTTGGGTGCGACAGGTCGTTCTCCTGAAGCTTTCTTT; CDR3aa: CASSLGATGRSPEAFF
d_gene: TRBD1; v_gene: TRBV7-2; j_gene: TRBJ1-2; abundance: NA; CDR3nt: TGTGCCAGCAGCCCCCGGGACAGGGGAAGAGAGGGCTACACCTTC; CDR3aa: CASSPRDRGREGYTF
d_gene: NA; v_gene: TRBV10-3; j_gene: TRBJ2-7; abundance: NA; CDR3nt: TGTGCCATCAGTGCAGGGGGGAACTACTACGAGCAGTACTTC; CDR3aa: CAISAGGNYYEQYF
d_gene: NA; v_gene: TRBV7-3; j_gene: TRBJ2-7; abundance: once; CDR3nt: TGTGCCAGCAGCTTACGGCCAGGGGTGGGCGAGCAGTACTTC; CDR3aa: CASSLRPGVGEQYF
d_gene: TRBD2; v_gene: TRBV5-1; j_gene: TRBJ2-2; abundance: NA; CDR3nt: TGCGCCAGCAGCTTGGGGAGCGGGGCTGACGGGGAGCTGTTTTTT; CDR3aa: CASSLGSGADGELFF
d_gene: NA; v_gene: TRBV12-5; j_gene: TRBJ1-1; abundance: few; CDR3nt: TGTGCTAGTGGTTTGCCACCAGGGAGGTTGGACACTGAAGCTTTCTTT; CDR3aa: CASGLPPGRLDTEAFF
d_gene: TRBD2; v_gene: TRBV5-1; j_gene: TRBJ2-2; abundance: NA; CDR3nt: TGCGCCAGCAGCCCGGGACTAGCGGATAACACCGGGGAGCTGTTTTTT; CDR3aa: CASSPGLADNTGELFF
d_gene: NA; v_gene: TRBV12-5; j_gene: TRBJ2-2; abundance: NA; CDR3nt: TGTGCTAGTGGTTTGGGACAGCGTGAGCTGTTTTTT; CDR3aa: CASGLGQRELFF
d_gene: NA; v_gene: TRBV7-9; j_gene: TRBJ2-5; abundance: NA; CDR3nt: TGTTCCAGCAGCACCAGGTGGCAGGTTACCCTTCAAGAGACCCAGTACTTC; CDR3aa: CSSSTRWQVTLQETQYF
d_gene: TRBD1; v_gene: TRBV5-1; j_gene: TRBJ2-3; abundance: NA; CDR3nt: TGCGCCAGCAGCTCGACGGGACAGGGGGTGATGGATACGCAGTATTTT; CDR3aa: CASSSTGQGVMDTQYF
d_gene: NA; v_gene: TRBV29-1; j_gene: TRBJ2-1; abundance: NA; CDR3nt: TGCAGCGTCTCCTCGGGTTCATTGAGGAATGAGCAGTTCTTC; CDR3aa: CSVSSGSLRNEQFF
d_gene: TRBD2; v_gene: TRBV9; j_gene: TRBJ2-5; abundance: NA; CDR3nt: TGTGCCAGCAGCGTCGGGACTAGCGGGGGGCAAGAGACCCAGTACTTC; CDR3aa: CASSVGTSGGQETQYF
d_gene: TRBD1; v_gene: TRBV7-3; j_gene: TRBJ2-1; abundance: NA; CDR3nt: TGTGCCAGCAGCCCTCACGCCGGGACAGTCAACAATGAGCAGTTCTTC; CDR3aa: CASSPHAGTVNNEQFF
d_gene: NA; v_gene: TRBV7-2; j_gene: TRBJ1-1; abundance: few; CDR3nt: TGTGCCAGCAGCTTCGGGAACACTGAAGCTTTCTTT; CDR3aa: CASSFGNTEAFF